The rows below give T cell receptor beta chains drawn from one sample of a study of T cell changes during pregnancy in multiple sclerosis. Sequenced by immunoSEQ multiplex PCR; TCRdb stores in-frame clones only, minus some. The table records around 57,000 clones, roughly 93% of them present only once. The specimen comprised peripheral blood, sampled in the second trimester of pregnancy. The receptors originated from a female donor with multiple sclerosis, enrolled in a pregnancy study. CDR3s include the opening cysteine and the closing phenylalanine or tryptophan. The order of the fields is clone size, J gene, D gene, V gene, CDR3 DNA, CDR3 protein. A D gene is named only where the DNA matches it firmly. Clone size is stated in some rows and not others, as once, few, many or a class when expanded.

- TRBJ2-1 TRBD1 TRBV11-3 TGTGCCAGCAGCTTAGATTACTGGGGACAGGAGCAGTTCTTC CASSLDYWGQEQFF
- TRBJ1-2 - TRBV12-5 TGTGCTAGTGGTTTCAACAGCCCTAACTATGGCTACACCTTC CASGFNSPNYGYTF
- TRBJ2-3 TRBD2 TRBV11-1 TGTGCCAGCAGCTCGATAGCGGGGGGGTCGTTCACAGATACGCAGTATTTT CASSSIAGGSFTDTQYF
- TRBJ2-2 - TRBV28 TGTGCCAGCAGTCCCCTCGTTTTCGGGTCAGGGGAGCTGTTTTTT CASSPLVFGSGELFF
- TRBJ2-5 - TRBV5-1 TGCGCCAGCAGCTCTATGGGGGGTTTCGGGGAGACCCAGTACTTC CASSSMGGFGETQYF
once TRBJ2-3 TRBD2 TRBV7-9 TGTGCCAGCAGCCCGAGTAGCGGGGGGCCCGGGAATACGCAGTATTTT CASSPSSGGPGNTQYF
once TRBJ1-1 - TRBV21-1 TGTGCCAGCCCGGGTGAAGCTTTCTTT CASPGEAFF
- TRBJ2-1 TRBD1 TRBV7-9 TGTGCCAGCAGCCCAGTGGACAGGGGCTCCTACAATGAGCAGTTCTTC CASSPVDRGSYNEQFF
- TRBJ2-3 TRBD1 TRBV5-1 TGCGCCAGCAGCTCCTTTGGGGGGACAGGGGGAAGAGCAGATACGCAGTATTTT CASSSFGGTGGRADTQYF
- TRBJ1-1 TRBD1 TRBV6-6 TGTGCCAGCAGTTACCTGAGGGGGCCCTTGAGCACTGAAGCTTTCTTT CASSYLRGPLSTEAFF
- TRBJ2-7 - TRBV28 TGTGCCAGCAGCCTTTTAAGGGGCGAGCAGTACTTC CASSLLRGEQYF
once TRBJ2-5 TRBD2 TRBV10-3 TGTGCCATCAGCCGGACTAGCGGGGGCCTTGGGGGAGAGACCCAGTACTTC CAISRTSGGLGGETQYF
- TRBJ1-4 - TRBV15 TGTGCCACCAGCAGAGATGGGGGGGCCAATGAAAAACTGTTTTTT CATSRDGGANEKLFF
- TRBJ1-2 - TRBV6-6 TGTGCCAGCAGACTAGGAGGGGGGGGCTATGGCTACACCTTC CASRLGGGGYGYTF
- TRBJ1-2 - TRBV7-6 TGTGCCAGCAGCCTAGGGGCCGGGGGGAGAGGGGTCTATGGCTACACCTTC CASSLGAGGRGVYGYTF
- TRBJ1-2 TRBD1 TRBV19 TGTGCCAGTAGTATGAGATGGAGACAGGGGGCTTATGGCTACACCTTC CASSMRWRQGAYGYTF
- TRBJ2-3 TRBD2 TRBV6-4 TGTGCCAGCAGTGACACTAGCGAGGGGTCAGATACGCAGTATTTT CASSDTSEGSDTQYF